The entry below gives a single T cell receptor (beta chain) sequence along with its context. TCRdb itself ran the 5' RACE reads through MiXCR, one entry per CDR3 protein. This table has approximately 35,000 distinct CDR3 sequences, more than 20% appearing once. This sample is part of a study of T-cell memory formation after mild COVID-19. In the study overall: In these data, TCR clusters were largely donor specific.

This CDR3 comprises 15 residues. Germline loops: CDR1 SEHNR, CDR2 FQNEAQ (reference sequence). Losses at the gene ends were 2 bases for V and 9 bases for J; bases not matched to a gene: 7. Sequencing was performed on PBMCs or a T cell subset sorted from them (not recorded which). The source of this sequence is an adult who had mild COVID-19 (a few samples of this study predate the infection). Cell type and time point are not known. V gene TRBV7-9 combines with J gene TRBJ1-6; 7 positions agree with TRBD1. CDR3 in amino acids: CASSLIQGVSSPLHF. CDR3 DNA: TGTGCCAGCAGCTTAATCCAGGGGGTGAGTTCACCCCTCCACTTT.